The source of this TCR beta chain is a study of shared clonotypes between healthy human individuals. Study outcomes and limitations: Shared across a few donors were around 5% of the naive CD4 clonotypes. Sequencing depth was expected to influence donor clonotype sharing.

Turning to this clone: As yet, its antigen is unknown.

The V and J ends lost 1 base and 2 bases, in that order; junction bases with no gene match: 2. Germline V gene lookup returns CDR1 SGHTA and CDR2 FQGTGA. The CDR3 has 15 amino acids. Data came from immunoSEQ multiplex PCR; TCRdb stores just in-frame clones and leaves some out. The sample has approximately 2.3 million clones; about 92% are singletons. V and J are TRBV7-3 and TRBJ2-1, with 7 bases aligning to TRBD2. The receptor's source is a young man in good health. Some clones in this sample may be carry-over from other donors' samples. Sequenced input: naive CD4+ T cells from PBMCs. Described subset: CD45RA+ positively selected. For the CDR3, the DNA is TGTGCCAGCAGCTTAAAGGGAGGGCCCTACAATGAGCAGTTCTTC. This encodes CASSLKGGPYNEQFF.